This passage covers 9 T cell receptor beta chains from one sample sequenced in a study of CD8+ T cells in alopecia areata. Treatment specified: oral pan-JAK inhibitor, 5-10 mg twice daily. Sequencing used cDNA as its template, made by extracting RNA and reverse transcribing it. The assay was immunoSEQ multiplex PCR, and TCRdb's table has in-frame clones only and misses some. The repertoire holds about 180,000 clones, with roughly 53% as singletons. The source material was CD8+ T cells sorted from blood, sampled at week 24, from a patient treated with tofacitinib. The receptors shown here come from a human donor with alopecia areata.

The chain is built from TRBV29-1 and TRBJ2-1, with 11 positions matching TRBD2. The CDR3 has 15 amino acids. The V and J ends lost 4 bases and 4 bases, in that order; junction bases with no gene match: 6. Germline V gene data show CDR1 as SQVTM and CDR2 as ANQGSEA. The DNA for the CDR3 is TGCAGCGTTGGGCCGACTAGCGGGGAATACAATGAGCAGTTCTTC. Amino acids: CSVGPTSGEYNEQFF.

The rearrangement links TRBV9 to TRBJ2-5, with 8 bases matching TRBD2. Germline V gene data show CDR1 as SGDLS and CDR2 as YYNGEE. CDR3 length equals 14 residues. V shed 3 bases, J shed 0 bases, and the junction held 1 base outside the gene matches. CDR3 amino acids: CASSALADQETQYF. The CDR3 DNA follows: TGTGCCAGCAGCGCACTAGCGGACCAAGAGACCCAGTACTTC.

The V gene is TRBV19, the J gene TRBJ1-1; D uncertain. The germline gives CDR1 LNHDA, CDR2 SQIVND (reference sequence). The CDR3 sequence is 14 residues long. Trimming took off 5 bases at V and 6 bases at J, with 16 bases between the two ends. The CDR3 reads CASSSPGSGAEAFF. CDR3 in DNA: TGTGCCAGTAGTTCCCCAGGTTCGGGCGCTGAAGCTTTCTTT.

This chain uses TRBV15 with TRBJ1-5; D gene unclear. V was shortened by 3 bases and J by 5 bases, with 8 bases between the two germline ends. The CDR3 extends over 13 amino acids. CDR1 and CDR2 from the germline V gene are LNHNV and YYDKDF (reference sequence). The CDR3 nucleotides read TGTGCCACCAGCAGTGCACTGCATCAGCCCCAGCATTTT. This gives the protein CATSSALHQPQHF.

V usage is TRBV29-1 and J usage is TRBJ2-3; 11 bases are shared with TRBD2. The CDR3 has 15 amino acids. Germline V CDR1 and CDR2: SQVTM, ANQGSEA. The V gene end was trimmed by 3 bases and the J gene end by 2 bases; junction bases not matched to a gene: 4. The CDR3 spells CSVDTSGGSTDTQYF. The CDR3 DNA sequence: TGCAGCGTTGATACTAGCGGGGGTTCCACAGATACGCAGTATTTT.

This rearrangement joins TRBV12-5 to TRBJ2-2; D gene uncertain. Trimming shortened V by 3 bases and J by 6 bases, and 5 bases separated the two germline ends. CDR3 length: 12 amino acids. Germline CDR1 reads LGHNT; CDR2 reads FRNRAP. The CDR3 coding sequence is TGTGCTAGTGGTTTAGGTCCCGGGGAGCTGTTTTTT. Translation gives CASGLGPGELFF.

A word on this clone: One end of the junction is discordant with germline, which a read error may explain. The chain recombines TRBV19 with TRBJ2-1; D is unresolved. The CDR3 is 13 residues long. Germline-derived CDR1 and CDR2 are LNHDA and SQIVND (reference sequence). The CDR3: CASSLDFYNEQFF. In nucleotides, the CDR3 is TGTGCCAGTAGTCTAGACTTTTACAATGAGCAGTTCTTC.

This chain joins TRBV4-1 and TRBJ2-1; tentatively, D is TRBD2 (5 bases). The V end lost 3 bases, the J end lost 7 bases, and 10 bases lay between the germline ends. This CDR3 has 13 amino acids. Per germline, CDR1 MGHRA and CDR2 YSYEKL. CDR3 sequence: CASSQSQRNEQFF. The DNA of the CDR3 is TGCGCCAGCAGCCAGAGTCAGCGGAATGAGCAGTTCTTC.

The rearrangement uses TRBV29-1 and TRBJ1-2, with a weak D call TRBD1 (5 bases). The CDR3 contains 12 residues. With 6 bases removed from V and 8 bases from J, the gap between germline ends came to 16 bases. The germline CDR1 and CDR2 sequences are SQVTM and ANQGSEA. CDR3 coding DNA: TGCAGCGTCCCCGTAGGGGACGGGGGCTACACCTTC. This sequence encodes CSVPVGDGGYTF.